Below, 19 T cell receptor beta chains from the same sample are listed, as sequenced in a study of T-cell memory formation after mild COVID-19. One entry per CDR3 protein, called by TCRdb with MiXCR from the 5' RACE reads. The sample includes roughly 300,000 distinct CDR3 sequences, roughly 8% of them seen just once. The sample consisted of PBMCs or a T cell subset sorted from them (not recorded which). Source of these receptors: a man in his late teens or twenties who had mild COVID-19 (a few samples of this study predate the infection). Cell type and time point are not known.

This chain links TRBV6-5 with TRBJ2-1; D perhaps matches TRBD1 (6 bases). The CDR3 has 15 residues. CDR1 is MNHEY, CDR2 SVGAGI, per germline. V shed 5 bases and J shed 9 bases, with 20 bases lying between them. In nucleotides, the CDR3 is TGTGCCAGCAGTAGTCGTAGTAGGGGCAGGGGTGAGCAGTTCTTC. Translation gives CASSSRSRGRGEQFF.

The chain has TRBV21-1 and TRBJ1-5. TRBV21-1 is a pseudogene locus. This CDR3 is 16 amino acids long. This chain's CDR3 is CASSKALSVDNQPQHF. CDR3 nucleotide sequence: TGTGCCAGCAGCAAAGCGCTATCCGTTGACAATCAGCCCCAGCATTTT.

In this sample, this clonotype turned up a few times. The CDR3 sequence is CSVGTGGNYGYTF. CDR3 DNA sequence: TGCAGCGTTGGGACAGGGGGCAACTATGGCTACACCTTC. The chain carries TRBV29-1 and TRBJ1-2; TRBD1 matches 11 bases. V gave up 4 bases and J gave up 2 bases; unmatched junction bases: 0. The CDR3 length is 13 residues. The germline V gene has CDR1 SQVTM and CDR2 ANQGSEA.

CDR3 in DNA: TGTGCCAGCAGGCTCTTCTCTAGCGGGGGTATCACAGATACGCAGTATTTT. Translation: CASRLFSSGGITDTQYF. The chain combines TRBV6-5 with TRBJ2-3; 10 nucleotides align to TRBD2. Germline-derived CDR1 and CDR2 are MNHEY and SVGAGI. The CDR3 has 17 residues. Trimming cost V 6 bases and J 2 bases; bases outside gene matches: 11.

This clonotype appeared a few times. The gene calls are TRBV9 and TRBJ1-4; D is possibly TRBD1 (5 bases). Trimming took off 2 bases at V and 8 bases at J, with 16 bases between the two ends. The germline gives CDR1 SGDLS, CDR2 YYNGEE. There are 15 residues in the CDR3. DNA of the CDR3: TGTGCCAGCAGCGTTGGGACCTCTAGTTGGGAAAAACTGTTTTTT. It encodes CASSVGTSSWEKLFF.

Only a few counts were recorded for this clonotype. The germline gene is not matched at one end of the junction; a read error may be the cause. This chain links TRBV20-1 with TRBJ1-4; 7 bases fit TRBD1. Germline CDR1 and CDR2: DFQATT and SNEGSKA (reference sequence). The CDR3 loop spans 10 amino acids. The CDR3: CSAKYDRVLF. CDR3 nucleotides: TGCAGTGCTAAATACGACAGGGTACTTTTT.

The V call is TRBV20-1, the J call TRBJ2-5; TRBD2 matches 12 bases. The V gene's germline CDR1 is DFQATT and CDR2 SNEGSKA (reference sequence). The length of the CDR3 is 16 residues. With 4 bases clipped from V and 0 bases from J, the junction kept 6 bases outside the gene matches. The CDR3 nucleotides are TGCAGTGCTACCAGATCTAGCGGGGGGGACCAAGAGACCCAGTACTTC. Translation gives CSATRSSGGDQETQYF.

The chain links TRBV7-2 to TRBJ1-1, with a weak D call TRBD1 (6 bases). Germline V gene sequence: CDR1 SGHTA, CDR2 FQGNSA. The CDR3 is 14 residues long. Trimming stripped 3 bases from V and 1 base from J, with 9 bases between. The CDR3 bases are TGTGCCAGCAGCTTCCAGGGGAAGAACACTGAAGCTTTCTTT. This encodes CASSFQGKNTEAFF. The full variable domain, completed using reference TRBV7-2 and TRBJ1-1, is GAGVSQSPSNKVTEKGKDVELRCDPISGHTALYWYRQSLGQGLEFLIYFQGNSAPDKSGLPSDRFSAERTGGSVSTLTIQRTQQEDSAVYLCASSFQGKNTEAFFGQGTRLTVV.

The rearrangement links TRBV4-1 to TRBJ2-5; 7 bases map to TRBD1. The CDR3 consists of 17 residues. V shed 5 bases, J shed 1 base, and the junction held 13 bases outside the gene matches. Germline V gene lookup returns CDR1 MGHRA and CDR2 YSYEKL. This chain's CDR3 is CASSAHNRGRVQETQYF. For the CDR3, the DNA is TGCGCCAGCAGCGCCCATAACAGGGGAAGGGTCCAAGAGACCCAGTACTTC.

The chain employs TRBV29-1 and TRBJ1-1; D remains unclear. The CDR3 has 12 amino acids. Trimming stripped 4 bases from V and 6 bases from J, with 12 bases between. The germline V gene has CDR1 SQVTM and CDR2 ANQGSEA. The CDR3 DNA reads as TGCAGCGTTGGTTCAGAGTACGCTGAAGCTTTCTTT. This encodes CSVGSEYAEAFF.

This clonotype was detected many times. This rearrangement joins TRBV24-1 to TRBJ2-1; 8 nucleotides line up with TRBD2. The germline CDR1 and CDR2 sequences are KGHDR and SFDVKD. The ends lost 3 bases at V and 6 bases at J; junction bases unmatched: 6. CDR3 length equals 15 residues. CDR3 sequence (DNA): TGTGCCACCAGTGATATTTCTAGCGGGTTCAATGAGCAGTTCTTC. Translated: CATSDISSGFNEQFF.

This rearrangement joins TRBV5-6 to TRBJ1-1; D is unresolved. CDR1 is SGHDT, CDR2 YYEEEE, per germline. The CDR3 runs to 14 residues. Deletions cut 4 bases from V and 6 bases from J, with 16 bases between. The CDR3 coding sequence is TGTGCCAGCAGCACAAGGGAGGTTGCAGCTGAAGCTTTCTTT. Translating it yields CASSTREVAAEAFF. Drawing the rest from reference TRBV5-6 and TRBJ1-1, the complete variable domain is DAGVTQSPTHLIKTRGQQVTLRCSPKSGHDTVSWYQQALGQGPQFIFQYYEEEERQRGNFPDRFSGHQFPNYSSELNVNALLLGDSALYLCASSTREVAAEAFFGQGTRLTVV.

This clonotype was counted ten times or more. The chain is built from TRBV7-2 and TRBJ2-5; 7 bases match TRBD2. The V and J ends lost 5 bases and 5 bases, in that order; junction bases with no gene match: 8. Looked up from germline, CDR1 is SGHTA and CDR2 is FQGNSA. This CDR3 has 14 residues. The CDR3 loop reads CASSAQLASETQYF. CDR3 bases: TGTGCCAGCAGCGCTCAACTAGCGTCGGAGACCCAGTACTTC.

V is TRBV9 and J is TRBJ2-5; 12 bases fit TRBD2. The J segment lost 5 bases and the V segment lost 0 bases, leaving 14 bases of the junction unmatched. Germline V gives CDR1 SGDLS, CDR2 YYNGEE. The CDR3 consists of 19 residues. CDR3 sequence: CASSVGPLLAGGFSETQYF. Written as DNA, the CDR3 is TGTGCCAGCAGCGTAGGCCCTCTACTAGCGGGGGGATTTTCGGAGACCCAGTACTTC.

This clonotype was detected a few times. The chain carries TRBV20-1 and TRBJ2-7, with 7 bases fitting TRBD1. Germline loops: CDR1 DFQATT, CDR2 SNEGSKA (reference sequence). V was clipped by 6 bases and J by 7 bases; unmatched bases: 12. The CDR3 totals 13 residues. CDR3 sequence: CSAGRGQAWEQYF. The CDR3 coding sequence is TGCAGTGCGGGCAGAGGACAGGCTTGGGAGCAGTACTTC.

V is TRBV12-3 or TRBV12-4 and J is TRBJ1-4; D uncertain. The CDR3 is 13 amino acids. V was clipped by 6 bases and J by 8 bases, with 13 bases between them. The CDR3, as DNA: TGTGCCAGCAGCCTGAGGGTTGGCGAAAAACTGTTTTTT. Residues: CASSLRVGEKLFF.

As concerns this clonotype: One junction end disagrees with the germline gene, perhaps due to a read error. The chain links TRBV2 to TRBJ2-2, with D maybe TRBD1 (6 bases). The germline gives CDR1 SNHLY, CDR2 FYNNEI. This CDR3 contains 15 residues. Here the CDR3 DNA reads TGTGCCAGCAGTTCAGGACAGATGAACAACGGGGAGCTGTTTTTT. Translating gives CASSSGQMNNGELFF.

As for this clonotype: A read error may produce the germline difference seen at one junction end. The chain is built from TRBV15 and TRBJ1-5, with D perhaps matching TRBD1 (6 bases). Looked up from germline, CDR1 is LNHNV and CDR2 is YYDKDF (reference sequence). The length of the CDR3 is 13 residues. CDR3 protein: CAISSLRGQPQHF. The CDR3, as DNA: TGTGCCATCAGCAGTCTCAGGGGACAGCCCCAGCATTTT.

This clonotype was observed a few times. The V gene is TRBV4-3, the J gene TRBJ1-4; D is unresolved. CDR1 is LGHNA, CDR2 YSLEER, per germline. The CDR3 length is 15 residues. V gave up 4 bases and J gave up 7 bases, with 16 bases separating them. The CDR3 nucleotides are TGCGCCAGCAGCCGCCAAGGCGGCAGCCTTGAAAAACTGTTTTTT. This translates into CASSRQGGSLEKLFF.